This TCR beta chain was found in a study of control samples from healthy donors and cancer patients. Repertoires were generated with immunoSEQ multiplex PCR, while TCRdb's copy carries only in-frame clones and drops some. The table has roughly 120,000 clones, 91% seen once. The germline V gene has CDR1 MGHDK and CDR2 SYGVNS. V was trimmed by 3 bases and J by 3 bases, leaving 18 bases between them. The CDR3 is made up of 16 amino acids. This clone was observed many times. Sequenced sample: blood. The clonotype comes from a woman in her late teens or twenties in good health. The chain carries TRBV25-1 and TRBJ2-7, with D perhaps TRBD1 or TRBD2 (7 bases each). As DNA, the CDR3 is TGTGCCAGCAGTGAGGTTTTACAGGGGAGGGTCTACGAGCAGTACTTC. Translation gives CASSEVLQGRVYEQYF.